The clone carrying this T cell receptor (beta chain) was observed a handful of times. The antigen remains unidentified. TCRdb used MiXCR to reprocess the RACE reads, holding one entry per CDR3 protein. The table shows 75,000 to 90,000 distinct CDR3 sequences, with around 10% occurring only once. Sample time point: patch test 1, 2 weeks after DPC sensitization. Treatment specified: therapeutic diphenylcyclopropenone sensitization with weekly scalp DPC. This specimen belongs to a study of human T cells and chemical hapten exposure. About the research overall: The study sensitized with 2% DPC on a 2 cm by 2 cm patch of upper inner arm skin. The study's findings and limits: No alteration of TCRs above 1 in 1000 frequency was seen with DPC sensitization.

Trimming pared 6 bases from V and 4 bases from J, leaving 15 bases between. The length of the CDR3 is 13 residues. CDR1 and CDR2 (germline): DFQATT, SNEGSKA (reference sequence). The chain couples TRBV20-1 to TRBJ1-2; D is ambiguous. Source: whole blood, taken in connection with sensitization to the hapten diphenylcyclopropenone (DPC). The receptor was isolated from a woman aged 50 to 65 with alopecia areata. Some clones in this sample may be carry-over from other donors' samples. CDR3 DNA: TGCAGTGCACACGGGCCTGTCGTCTATGGCTACACCTTC. Amino acid sequence: CSAHGPVVYGYTF.